The clone carrying this T cell receptor beta chain appeared many times. Its target is unknown. This sample stems from a study of regulatory T cells in long-lasting Graves disease. The germline gives CDR1 SQVTM, CDR2 ANQGSEA. The CDR3 is made up of 12 amino acids. V lost 2 bases and J lost 2, with 4 bases in between. General study points: Patients whose Graves' disease persisted exhibited lower TCR diversity than those newly diagnosed. Whereas new patients shared about a thousand public clonotypes, persistent patients shared more, at about 3,000.

Libraries of TCR beta came from iRepertoire HTBI primers plus Arm-PCR of CDR3 regions. TCRdb re-analysed the multiplex PCR reads in MiXCR, keeping a single row per CDR3 protein. The data hold around 400,000 distinct CDR3 sequences, with around 16% observed a single time. Time point here: newly diagnosed GD, antithyroid drugs for less than 3 months. Making the TCR library involved RNA that had been extracted from PBMCs. Sample: peripheral blood mononuclear cells (PBMCs), taken at new diagnosis, from a patient treated with antithyroid drugs. This receptor was obtained from a female donor with Graves disease. This chain joins TRBV29-1 and TRBJ2-1, with D hard to call. Here the CDR3 reads CSVEIAYNEQFF. The CDR3 coding sequence is TGCAGCGTTGAAATTGCCTACAATGAGCAGTTCTTC.